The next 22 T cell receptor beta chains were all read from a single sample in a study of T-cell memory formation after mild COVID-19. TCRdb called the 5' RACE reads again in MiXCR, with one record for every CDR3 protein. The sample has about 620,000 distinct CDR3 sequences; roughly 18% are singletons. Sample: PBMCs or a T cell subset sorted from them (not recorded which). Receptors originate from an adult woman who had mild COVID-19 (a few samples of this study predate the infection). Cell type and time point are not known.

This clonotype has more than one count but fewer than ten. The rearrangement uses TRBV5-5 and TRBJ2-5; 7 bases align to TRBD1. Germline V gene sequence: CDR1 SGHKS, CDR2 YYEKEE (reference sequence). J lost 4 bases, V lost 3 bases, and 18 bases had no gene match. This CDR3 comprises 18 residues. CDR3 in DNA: TGTGCCAGCAGCTCTGGGACAGTGGAGCCCCCGCAGGGAGAGACCCAGTACTTC. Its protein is CASSSGTVEPPQGETQYF.

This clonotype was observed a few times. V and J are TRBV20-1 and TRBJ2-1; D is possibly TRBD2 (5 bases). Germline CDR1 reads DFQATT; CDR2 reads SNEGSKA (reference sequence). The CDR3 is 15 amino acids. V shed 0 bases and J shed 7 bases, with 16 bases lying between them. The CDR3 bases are TGCAGTGCTAGAGAGAGGGCCTCAGCCTTGAATGAGCAGTTCTTC. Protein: CSARERASALNEQFF.

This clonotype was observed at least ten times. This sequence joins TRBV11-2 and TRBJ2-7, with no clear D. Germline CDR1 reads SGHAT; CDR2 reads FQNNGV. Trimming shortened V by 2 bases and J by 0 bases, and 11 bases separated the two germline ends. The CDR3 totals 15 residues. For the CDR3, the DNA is TGTGCCAGCAGCTTATTAACCATCCCCTCCTACGAGCAGTACTTC. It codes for CASSLLTIPSYEQYF.

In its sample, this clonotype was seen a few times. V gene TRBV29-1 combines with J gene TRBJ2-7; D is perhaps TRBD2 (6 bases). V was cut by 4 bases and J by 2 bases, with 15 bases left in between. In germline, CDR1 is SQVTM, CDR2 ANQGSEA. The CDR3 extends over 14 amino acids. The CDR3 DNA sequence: TGCAGCGTTGTGTGGCTAGCGCACACCTACGAGCAGTACTTC. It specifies CSVVWLAHTYEQYF.

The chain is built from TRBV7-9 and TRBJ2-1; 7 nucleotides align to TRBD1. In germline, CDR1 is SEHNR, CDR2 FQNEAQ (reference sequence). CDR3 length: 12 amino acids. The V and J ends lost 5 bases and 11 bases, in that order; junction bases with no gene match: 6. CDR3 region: CASSTEGAQQFF. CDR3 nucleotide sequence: TGTGCCAGCAGCACCGAGGGGGCCCAGCAGTTCTTC.

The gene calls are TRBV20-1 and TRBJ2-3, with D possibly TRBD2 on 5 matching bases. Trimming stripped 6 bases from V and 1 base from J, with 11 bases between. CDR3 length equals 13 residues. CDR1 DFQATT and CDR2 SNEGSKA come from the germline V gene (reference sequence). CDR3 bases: TGCAGTGCCGTGGGGAGCGGCACAGATACGCAGTATTTT. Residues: CSAVGSGTDTQYF.

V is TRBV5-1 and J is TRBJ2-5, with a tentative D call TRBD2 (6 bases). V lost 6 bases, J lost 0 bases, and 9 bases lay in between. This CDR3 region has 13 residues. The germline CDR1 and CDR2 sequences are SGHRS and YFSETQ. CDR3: CASKGGDQETQYF. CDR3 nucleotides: TGCGCCAGCAAAGGCGGGGACCAAGAGACCCAGTACTTC.

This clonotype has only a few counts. Written as DNA, the CDR3 is TGTGCCTGGAGTCGGCCCGGGACAGGGCAGTACTTC. Translation: CAWSRPGTGQYF. The chain carries TRBV30 and TRBJ2-7; 8 bases agree with TRBD1. The CDR3 extends over 12 amino acids. Per the germline V gene, CDR1 is GTSNPN and CDR2 is SVGIG (reference sequence). With V trimmed by 2 bases and J by 9 bases, 6 bases remained unmatched.

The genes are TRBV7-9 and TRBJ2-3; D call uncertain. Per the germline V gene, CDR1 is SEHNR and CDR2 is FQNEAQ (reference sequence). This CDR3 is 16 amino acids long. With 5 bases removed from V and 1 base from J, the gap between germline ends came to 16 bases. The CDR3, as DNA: TGTGCCAGCAGCCTGTGGGTTGGGCTTCGCACAGATACGCAGTATTTT. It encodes CASSLWVGLRTDTQYF.

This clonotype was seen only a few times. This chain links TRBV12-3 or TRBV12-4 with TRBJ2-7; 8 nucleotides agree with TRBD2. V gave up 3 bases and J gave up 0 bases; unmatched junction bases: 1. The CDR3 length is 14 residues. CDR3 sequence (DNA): TGTGCCAGCAGTTTTGGACTAGCCTCCTACGAGCAGTACTTC. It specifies CASSFGLASYEQYF.

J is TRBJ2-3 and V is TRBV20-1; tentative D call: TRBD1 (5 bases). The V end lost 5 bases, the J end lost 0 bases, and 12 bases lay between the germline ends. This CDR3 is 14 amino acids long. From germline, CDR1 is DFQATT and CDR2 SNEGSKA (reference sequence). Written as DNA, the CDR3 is TGCAGTGCTCTTCGGACACTTAGCACAGATACGCAGTATTTT. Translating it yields CSALRTLSTDTQYF.

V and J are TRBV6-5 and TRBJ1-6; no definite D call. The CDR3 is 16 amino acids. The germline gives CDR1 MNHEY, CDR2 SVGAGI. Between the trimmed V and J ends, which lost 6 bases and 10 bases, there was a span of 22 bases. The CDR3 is CASSTLGRGGESPLHF. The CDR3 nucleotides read TGTGCCAGCAGCACCCTAGGCCGAGGCGGGGAGTCACCCCTCCACTTT.

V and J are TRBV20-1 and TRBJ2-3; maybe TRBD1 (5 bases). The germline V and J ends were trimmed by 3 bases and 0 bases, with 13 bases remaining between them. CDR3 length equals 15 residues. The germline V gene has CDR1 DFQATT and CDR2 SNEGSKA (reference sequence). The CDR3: CSASEFGASTDTQYF. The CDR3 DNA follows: TGCAGTGCTAGTGAGTTTGGGGCTAGCACAGATACGCAGTATTTT.

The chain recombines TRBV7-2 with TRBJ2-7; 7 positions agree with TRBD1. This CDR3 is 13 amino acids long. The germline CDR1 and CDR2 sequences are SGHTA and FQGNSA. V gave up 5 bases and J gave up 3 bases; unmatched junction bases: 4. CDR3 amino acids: CASSTRDSYEQYF. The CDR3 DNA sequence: TGTGCCAGCAGCACAAGGGACAGCTACGAGCAGTACTTC.

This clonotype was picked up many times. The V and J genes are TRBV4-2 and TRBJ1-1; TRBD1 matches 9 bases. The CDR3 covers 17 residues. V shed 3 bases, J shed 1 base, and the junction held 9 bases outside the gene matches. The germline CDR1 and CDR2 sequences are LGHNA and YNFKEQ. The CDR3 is CASSQPAPGQGNTEAFF. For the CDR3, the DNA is TGTGCCAGCAGCCAGCCCGCACCGGGACAGGGGAACACTGAAGCTTTCTTT.

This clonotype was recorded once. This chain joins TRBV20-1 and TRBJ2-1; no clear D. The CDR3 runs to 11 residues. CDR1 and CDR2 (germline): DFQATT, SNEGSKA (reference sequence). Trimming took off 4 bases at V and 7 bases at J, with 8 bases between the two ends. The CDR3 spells CSAKSLNEQFF. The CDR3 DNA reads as TGCAGTGCTAAGTCGCTTAATGAGCAGTTCTTC.

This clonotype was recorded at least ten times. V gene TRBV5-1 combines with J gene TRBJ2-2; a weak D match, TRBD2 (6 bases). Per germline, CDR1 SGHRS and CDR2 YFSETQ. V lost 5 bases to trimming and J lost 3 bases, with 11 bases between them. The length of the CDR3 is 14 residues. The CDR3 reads CASSLLADTGELFF. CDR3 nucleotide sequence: TGCGCCAGCAGTTTACTAGCAGACACCGGGGAGCTGTTTTTT.

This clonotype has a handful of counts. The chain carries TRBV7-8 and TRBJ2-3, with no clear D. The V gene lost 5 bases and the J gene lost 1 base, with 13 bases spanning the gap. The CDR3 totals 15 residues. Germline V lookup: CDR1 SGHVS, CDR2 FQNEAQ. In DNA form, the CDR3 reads TGTGCCAGCAGCCTCTCGACGGGTGGCACAGATACGCAGTATTTT. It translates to CASSLSTGGTDTQYF.

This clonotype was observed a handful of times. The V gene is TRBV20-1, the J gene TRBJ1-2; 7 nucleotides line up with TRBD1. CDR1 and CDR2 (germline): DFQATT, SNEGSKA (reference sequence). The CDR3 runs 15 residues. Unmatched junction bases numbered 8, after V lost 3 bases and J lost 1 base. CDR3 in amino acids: CSASSGQLNNYGYTF. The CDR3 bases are TGCAGTGCTAGCTCGGGACAGCTAAATAACTATGGCTACACCTTC.

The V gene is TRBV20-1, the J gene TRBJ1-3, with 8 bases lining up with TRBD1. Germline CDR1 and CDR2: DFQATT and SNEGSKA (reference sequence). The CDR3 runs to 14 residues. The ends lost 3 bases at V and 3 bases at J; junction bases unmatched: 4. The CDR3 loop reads CSASQGADGNTIYF. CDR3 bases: TGCAGTGCTAGTCAGGGGGCTGATGGAAACACCATATATTTT.

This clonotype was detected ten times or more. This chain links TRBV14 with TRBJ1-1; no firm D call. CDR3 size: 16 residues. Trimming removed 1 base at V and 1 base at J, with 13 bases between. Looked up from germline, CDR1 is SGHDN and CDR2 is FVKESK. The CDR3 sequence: CASSQVPGERNTEAFF. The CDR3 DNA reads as TGTGCCAGCAGCCAAGTGCCGGGAGAGAGGAACACTGAAGCTTTCTTT.

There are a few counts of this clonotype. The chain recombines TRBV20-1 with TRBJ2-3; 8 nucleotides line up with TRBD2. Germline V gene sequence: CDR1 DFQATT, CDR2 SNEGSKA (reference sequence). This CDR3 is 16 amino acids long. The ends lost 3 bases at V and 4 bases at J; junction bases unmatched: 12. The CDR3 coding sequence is TGCAGTGCTAGCGGGAGGGCAATCTCAAGCGCAGATACGCAGTATTTT. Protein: CSASGRAISSADTQYF.